This TCR beta chain is drawn from a study of graft-versus-host responses after intestinal transplantation (dated by TCRdb to the early 2020s). A note on the overall study: Multivisceral, liver-intestinal, or isolated intestinal transplants were received by the recipients. Anti-thymocyte globulin induction was given to all recipients, followed by maintenance tacrolimus and steroids for two to three years. Graft-versus-host and host-versus-graft alloreactive T cell clones were tracked in the graft, circulation and bone marrow after intestinal transplantation using bulk TCR-beta CDR3 sequencing. Alloreactive clones were identified by sequencing pre-transplant mixed lymphocyte reaction products and comparing them with unstimulated pre-transplant donor and recipient T cells. The cohort enrolled some 23 intestinal transplant recipients, one of whom was a retransplant, and a few patients without pretransplant specimens were excluded. A peak of at least 4% donor T cells among recipient peripheral blood mononuclear cells was the definition used for donor T cell macrochimerism. Samples from a few later patients were sequenced in-house on an Illumina MiSeq with MiXCR processing rather than by the commercial service. Summary of the overall study and its limitations: In patients with donor T cell macrochimerism, the allografts had high GvH to HvG T cell clonal ratios. Early after transplant, declines in HvG clones were associated with peak levels of circulating GvH clones. The conclusions were limited by the relatively low number and heterogeneity of the intestinal transplant patients. GvH clones were found in recipient bone marrow, and some of the GvH clones appeared earlier in ileal mucosa or blood, which is consistent with an intestinal mucosal origin.

Libraries were built with the immunoSEQ multiplex PCR assay. For most patients, genomic DNA was isolated with the Qiagen DNeasy Blood and Tissue Kit and shipped frozen to Adaptive Biotechnologies for TCR sequencing. For most patients, genomic DNA was subjected to high-throughput TCR-beta CDR3 sequencing by Adaptive Biotechnologies. Regarding the original processing steps: Adaptive's ImmunoSEQ software supplied the TCR sequencing data for 18 patients, while MiXCR and VDJtools were used to process a few other patients. To correct CD4 versus CD8 sorting errors, any sequence found in both subsets at a frequency ratio below 5:1 was removed. CDR3 nucleotide sequences shared by donor and recipient were removed because the origin of these sequences could not be assigned. Alloreactive clones required at least 2-fold expansion over unstimulated cells and minimum CFSE-low frequency of 0.002% (template counts) or 0.001% (read counts). Clones were considered mappable if detected in sequenced pre-transplant spleen, lymph node, or MLR CFSE-low populations of the donor or recipient. Cumulative frequency of alloreactive clones was calculated as a percentage of all sequences weighted by copy number. What TCRdb holds here is the immuneACCESS table cut down to in-frame rearrangements. Part of the clones is not present; checked against another copy, under half of the missing clones reflect an unresolved V gene, and the others are unexplained. V and J calls and clone size are as listed in that table; D and trimming were resolved from the DNA. The sample contains around 130,000 clones, approximately 92% of them found a single time. The top ten clones comprise approximately 0.17% of the sample.

The sample's time point, from its label and the paper: cells obtained before transplantation from donor or recipient. CD3+CD4+ and CD3+CD8+ populations were FACS-sorted from unstimulated pre-transplant donor and recipient cells taken from spleen or lymph nodes. This clone has a single count. Its antigen specificity is not known. Base quality data are lacking; no much larger clone is found one base away. Trimming at the junction amounts to 2 bases on V and 2 bases on J, and the germline ends lie 7 bases apart. From cysteine to phenylalanine, the CDR3 is 15 amino acids long. Just CDR3 DNA is preserved here, 45 bases in frame from base 1. From a lookup of the germline V gene, CDR1 and CDR2 are MDHEN and SYDVKM.

This TCR came from a human donor who received an intestinal transplant. Sample: unstimulated CD4+ T cells sorted from spleen or lymph node cells, taken before intestinal transplant. The chain was built from TRBV28 and TRBJ2-6; the D gene is perhaps TRBD2, from 5 matching bases. The DNA sequence reads TGTGCCAGCAGTTTAGAGGGAACTGGGGCCAACGTCCTGACTTTC. Its translation reads: CASSLEGTGANVLTF.